Shown below are 9 T cell receptor beta chains from a single sample sequenced in a study of long-term antiretroviral therapy in people with HIV. Investigators performed immunoSEQ version v3.0 at survey level. Sequencing was performed with immunoSEQ multiplex PCR; in TCRdb, only in-frame clones are kept and a portion is missing. This sample carries about 21,000 clones, about 80% of them seen once, and the ten largest clones take 3.5% to 6%. Here the sequenced sample was unsorted PBMCs, taken 0.5 years after starting antiretroviral therapy. These receptors all stem from a man younger than 30 with HIV.

This chain links TRBV6-5 with TRBJ2-7, with no clear D. Germline V gene sequence: CDR1 MNHEY, CDR2 SVGAGI. CDR3 length: 13 amino acids. The V and J ends lost 4 bases and 0 bases respectively, with 7 bases between them. DNA for the CDR3: TGTGCCAGCAGTTTTAGGCCCTCCTACGAGCAGTACTTC. Its translation: CASSFRPSYEQYF.

The chain is built from TRBV9 and TRBJ1-1; D ambiguous. The V gene's germline CDR1 is SGDLS and CDR2 YYNGEE. Deletions cut 4 bases from V and 3 bases from J, with 10 bases between. The CDR3 is 13 residues long. The CDR3 coding sequence is TGTGCCAGCAGCTCAACCACTCACACTGAAGCTTTCTTT. Its translation is CASSSTTHTEAFF.

This clone was recorded only once. This chain uses TRBV7-2 with TRBJ2-5; 12 bases are a match to TRBD2. The germline CDR1 and CDR2 sequences are SGHTA and FQGNSA. CDR3 length equals 16 residues. V trimming: 5 bases; J trimming: 4 bases; junction bases outside the gene matches: 8. The CDR3 bases are TGTGCCAGCAGCGTCTTACTAGCGGGGGGTGCAGAGACCCAGTACTTC. It is translated as CASSVLLAGGAETQYF.

The genes are TRBV5-5 and TRBJ2-7; D assignment may be TRBD1 or TRBD2 (6 bases each). V dropped 4 bases and J dropped 4 bases, with 9 bases sitting between them. This CDR3 region has 12 residues. Germline V gives CDR1 SGHKS, CDR2 YYEKEE (reference sequence). CDR3 sequence reads: CASSQGGYEQYF. The CDR3, as DNA: TGTGCCAGCAGCCAAGGGGGGTACGAGCAGTACTTC.

The chain combines TRBV19 with TRBJ2-3; 10 positions match TRBD2. The J segment lost 5 bases and the V segment lost 5 bases, leaving 4 bases of the junction unmatched. This CDR3 contains 14 residues. Germline CDR1 reads LNHDA; CDR2 reads SQIVND (reference sequence). The CDR3 sequence: CASSGLAVIDTQYF. CDR3 nucleotide sequence: TGTGCCAGTAGTGGACTAGCGGTGATAGATACGCAGTATTTT.

The chain is built from TRBV11-2 and TRBJ1-1, with a tentative D call TRBD1 (6 bases). CDR3 size: 13 residues. Germline assignment: CDR1 SGHAT and CDR2 FQNNGV. Trimming removed 4 bases at V and 5 bases at J, with 11 bases between. CDR3 protein: CASSSRDTTEAFF. CDR3 DNA: TGTGCCAGCAGCTCCCGGGACACTACTGAAGCTTTCTTT.

The rearrangement uses TRBV9 and TRBJ2-2; 7 positions match TRBD1. Germline loops: CDR1 SGDLS, CDR2 YYNGEE. The CDR3 extends over 14 amino acids. V dropped 5 bases and J dropped 0; count of bases not matched to a gene: 1. The CDR3 nucleotides read TGTGCCAGCAGGGGACAGACGAACACCGGGGAGCTGTTTTTT. It translates to CASRGQTNTGELFF.

The chain couples TRBV6-1 to TRBJ1-6; TRBD1 might be the D (5 bases). The germline V and J ends were trimmed by 8 bases and 9 bases, with 17 bases remaining between them. CDR3 length: 14 amino acids. Germline-derived CDR1 and CDR2 are MNHNS and SASEGT. The chain's CDR3 is CASGPGTGSSPLHF. Written as DNA, the CDR3 is TGTGCCAGCGGCCCAGGGACTGGCAGTTCACCCCTCCACTTT.

The genes are TRBV5-1 and TRBJ1-2; perhaps TRBD1 as D (6 bases). CDR1 is SGHRS and CDR2 is YFSETQ in the germline V gene. This CDR3 spans 13 amino acids. Trimming left V 5 bases short and J 5 bases short, with 13 bases between. The CDR3 DNA reads TGCGCCAGCAGGGCAGGGGTTGTTTATGGCTACACCTTC. It encodes CASRAGVVYGYTF.